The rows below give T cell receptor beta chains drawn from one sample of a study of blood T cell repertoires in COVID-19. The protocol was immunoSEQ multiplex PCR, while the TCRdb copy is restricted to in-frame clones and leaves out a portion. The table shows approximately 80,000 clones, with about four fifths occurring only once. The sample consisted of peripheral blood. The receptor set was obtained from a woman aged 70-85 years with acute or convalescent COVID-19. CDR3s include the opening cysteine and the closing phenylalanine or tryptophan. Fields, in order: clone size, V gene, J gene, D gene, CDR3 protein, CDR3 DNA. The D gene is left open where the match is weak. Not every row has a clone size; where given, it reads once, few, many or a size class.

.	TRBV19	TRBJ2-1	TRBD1	CASTSDRDRAHNEQFF	TGTGCCAGTACTTCCGACCGGGACAGGGCCCACAATGAGCAGTTCTTC
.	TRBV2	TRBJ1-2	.	CASMRFGQNYGYTF	TGTGCCAGCATGCGTTTCGGACAGAACTATGGCTACACCTTC
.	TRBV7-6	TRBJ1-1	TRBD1	CASSPTTGSRTEAFF	TGTGCCAGCAGCCCGACGACAGGGTCGAGAACTGAAGCTTTCTTT
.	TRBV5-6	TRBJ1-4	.	CASSLGGGVATNEKLFF	TGTGCCAGCAGCTTGGGAGGTGGAGTAGCAACTAATGAAAAACTGTTTTTT
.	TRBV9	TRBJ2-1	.	CASSVAQLNEQFF	TGTGCCAGCAGCGTAGCTCAACTCAATGAGCAGTTCTTC
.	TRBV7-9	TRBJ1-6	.	CASSLGMIGSLTLHF	TGTGCCAGCAGCTTAGGAATGATTGGCAGTTTAACCCTCCACTTT
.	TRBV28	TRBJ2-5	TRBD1	CASRGQGVETQYF	TGTGCCAGCAGGGGACAGGGGGTTGAGACCCAGTACTTC
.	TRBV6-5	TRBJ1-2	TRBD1	CASSWVGQGSGYGYTF	TGTGCCAGCAGTTGGGTCGGACAGGGAAGTGGGTATGGCTACACCTTC
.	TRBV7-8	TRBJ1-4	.	CASSPTTTQGFEKLFF	TGTGCCAGCAGCCCCACGACGACCCAGGGATTTGAAAAACTGTTTTTT
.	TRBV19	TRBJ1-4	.	CASKSAGPGEKLFF	TGTGCCAGTAAGTCGGCAGGGCCGGGTGAAAAACTGTTTTTT
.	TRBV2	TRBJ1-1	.	CASRAALNTEAFF	TGTGCCAGCAGGGCCGCCTTGAACACTGAAGCTTTCTTT
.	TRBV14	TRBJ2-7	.	CASSPGVYGAYEQYF	TGTGCCAGCAGCCCGGGGGTTTACGGAGCCTACGAGCAGTACTTC
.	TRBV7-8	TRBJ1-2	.	CASSLAQGAANYGYTF	TGTGCCAGCAGCTTAGCTCAAGGGGCGGCTAACTATGGCTACACCTTC
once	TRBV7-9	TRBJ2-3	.	CASSLVTALTDTQYF	TGTGCCAGCAGCTTAGTAACTGCTCTCACAGATACGCAGTATTTT
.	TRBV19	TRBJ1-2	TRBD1	CASSIPPGGADYGYTF	TGTGCCAGTAGCATCCCTCCAGGGGGCGCGGACTATGGCTACACCTTC
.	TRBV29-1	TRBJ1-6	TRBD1	CSAGTVNSPLHF	TGCAGCGCGGGGACAGTTAATTCACCCCTCCACTTT
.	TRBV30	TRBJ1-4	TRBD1	CAWTSKQGASNEKLFF	TGTGCCTGGACTTCGAAACAGGGGGCTTCTAATGAAAAACTGTTTTTT
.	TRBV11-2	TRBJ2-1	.	CASSLMGGYNEQFF	TGTGCCAGCAGCTTAATGGGGGGCTACAATGAGCAGTTCTTC
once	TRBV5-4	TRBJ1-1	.	CASSHDRNTEAFF	TGTGCCAGCAGCCACGACAGGAACACTGAAGCTTTCTTT
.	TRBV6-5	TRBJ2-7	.	CATWDNSYEQYF	TGTGCCACCTGGGACAACTCCTACGAGCAGTACTTC
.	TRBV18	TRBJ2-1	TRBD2	CASSPGLADDEQFF	TGTGCCAGCTCACCGGGACTAGCGGATGATGAGCAGTTCTTC
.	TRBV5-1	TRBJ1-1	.	CASSIQGGTEAFF	TGCGCCAGCAGCATTCAGGGTGGCACTGAAGCTTTCTTT
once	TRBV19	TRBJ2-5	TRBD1	CASSDRVNGETQYF	TGTGCCAGTTCGGACAGGGTCAACGGAGAGACCCAGTACTTC
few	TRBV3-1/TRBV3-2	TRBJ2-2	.	CASSQWSGELFF	TGTGCCAGCAGCCAATGGAGCGGGGAGCTGTTTTTT
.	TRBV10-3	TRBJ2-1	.	CAITSSDNEQFF	TGTGCCATCACGAGTTCGGACAATGAGCAGTTCTTC
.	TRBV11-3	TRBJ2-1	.	CASSLGRGNEQFF	TGTGCCAGCAGCTTAGGCAGGGGTAATGAGCAGTTCTTC
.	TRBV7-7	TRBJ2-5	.	CASSLGGWETQYF	TGTGCTAGCAGCTTAGGAGGGTGGGAGACCCAGTACTTC
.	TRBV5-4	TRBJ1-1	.	CASSSAGWGTEAFF	TGTGCCAGCAGCTCCGCGGGCTGGGGCACTGAAGCTTTCTTT
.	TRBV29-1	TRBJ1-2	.	CSVEDIGTNYGYTF	TGCAGCGTTGAAGATATTGGCACCAACTATGGCTACACCTTC
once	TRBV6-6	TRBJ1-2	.	CASSYSGRGYTF	TGTGCCAGCAGTTACTCAGGGAGAGGCTACACCTTC
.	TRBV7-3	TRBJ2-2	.	CASSLQSAQNTGELFF	TGTGCCAGCAGCTTACAGTCTGCCCAGAACACCGGGGAGCTGTTTTTT